This TCR beta chain emerged from a study of STAT5B mutations in CD4+ large granular lymphocyte leukemia. On the study more broadly: Among healthy controls, a particular HLA allele went with more CDR3 'QG' motifs.

On this clone itself: The antigen is undetermined.

Study findings and constraints: 8/27 top patient clones versus 2/35 control clones were TRBV06-family.

Sequencing was at survey level. Data came from immunoSEQ multiplex PCR; TCRdb stores just in-frame clones and leaves some out. The sample has 25,000 to 30,000 clones, 65% to 80% seen once. Trimming removed 4 bases from V and 4 bases from J; junction bases left unmatched: 12. CDR1 is ENHRY, CDR2 SYGVKD, per germline. CDR3 length equals 17 residues. The receptor was derived from a human donor in good health. The specimen sequenced was CD4+ T cells from blood buffy coats. V and J are TRBV10-3 and TRBJ1-5; 8 bases are a match to TRBD1. The CDR3 DNA follows: TGTGCCATCAGTGTGGGTGATGACAGGGGTCCGAATCAGCCCCAGCATTTT. Translated: CAISVGDDRGPNQPQHF.